Reported below is one TCR beta chain. As processed by the authors: Reference gene primer amplification in the assay estimated nucleated cell counts. Clones were read by immunoSEQ multiplex PCR, and TCRdb kept only the in-frame ones, dropping some. That table gives V, J and clone size, and the DNA gave D and trimming. The table records about 130,000 clones, around 85% of them present only once. This entry is derived from a study of blood T cell repertoires in COVID-19. Looking at the study overall: COVID-19 samples collected from the United States, Italy and Spain covered acute and convalescent phases. T cells, B-cell-depleted T cells, or PBMCs supplied cDNA or gDNA.

With 5 bases clipped from V and 6 bases from J, the junction kept 14 bases outside the gene matches. From germline, CDR1 is SGHTA and CDR2 FQGNSA. The CDR3 contains 16 residues. The chain uses TRBV7-2 and TRBJ2-3, with TRBD2 matching over 7 bases. The sequencing input was peripheral blood. The receptor comes from a human donor in a cohort sampled during active COVID-19. The CDR3 here is CASSRPGREIPDTQYF. The CDR3 region has the DNA TGTGCCAGCAGCCGGCCGGGGCGGGAGATTCCCGATACGCAGTATTTT.